This entry describes one T cell receptor (beta chain). One end of the junction does not line up with germline, which may come from a read error. The primer mix had 60 V beta and 13 J beta primers. Using immunoSEQ multiplex PCR, the repertoire was profiled, and TCRdb retains in-frame clones only, with some absent. The sample has 90,000 or so clones, 81% seen once; the top ten hold less than 2.5%. The CDR3 extends over 12 amino acids. Germline V gives CDR1 MNHNS, CDR2 SASEGT. This sample was taken from a study of glioma-infiltrating T cells after dendritic cell vaccination. Time point given: after dendritic cell vaccination, including at tumor progression/relapse. Blood PBMC samples: pre-vaccination, two weeks post third vaccination, and at tumor progression.

This TCR was sampled from a human donor with glioblastoma. The chain uses TRBV6-1 and TRBJ1-5; 11 bases align to TRBD1. The sequencing used blood, collected after dendritic cell vaccination. CDR3 region: CASSEGHGTGGF. Here the CDR3 DNA reads TGTGCCAGCAGTGAAGGTCACGGGACAGGGGGTTTT.